The clone carrying this T cell receptor beta chain showed up many times. This CDR3 spans 17 amino acids. With 3 bases removed from V and 0 bases from J, the gap between germline ends came to 15 bases. The germline V gene has CDR1 MDHEN and CDR2 SYDVKM. The sample originates from a study of breast tumors, draining lymph nodes, adjacent tissues. TCRdb re-analysed the multiplex PCR reads in MiXCR, keeping a single row per CDR3 protein. Among more than 15,000 distinct CDR3 sequences listed, 43% were seen once. J is TRBJ1-3 and V is TRBV28; D unclear. Sequences were obtained from breast tumor tissue. This clonotype originated in a female donor with breast cancer. Some clones in this sample may be carry-over from other donors' samples. This CDR3 is CASSFPLSSYSGNTIYF. In DNA form, the CDR3 reads TGTGCCAGCAGTTTCCCCCTGAGCAGCTACTCTGGAAACACCATATATTTT. Looking up the rest from reference TRBV28 and TRBJ1-3 gives the full variable domain: DVKVTQSSRYLVKRTGEKVFLECVQDMDHENMFWYRQDPGLGLRLIYFSYDVKMKEKGDIPEGYSVSREKKERFSLILESASTNQTSMYLCASSFPLSSYSGNTIYFGEGSWLTVV.